The T cell receptor (beta chain) under discussion was sequenced for a study of regulatory T cells in long-lasting Graves disease (dated by TCRdb to about 2021). A note on the overall study: In the newly diagnosed Graves' disease group, patients had been taking antithyroid drugs for less than 3 months. A total of approximately 35 samples were covered by TCR sequencing, comprising around 13 persistent and 20 newly diagnosed Graves' disease patients. The study was registered as a clinical trial and conducted in China. Peripheral blood TCR sequencing and RNA sequencing compared persistent Graves' disease patients with newly diagnosed Graves' disease patients.

The germline V gene gives CDR1 as SGHTA and CDR2 as FQGNSA. The CDR3 measures 15 amino acids from cysteine to phenylalanine. Solely the CDR3 DNA is kept, with 45 bases framed from the first base. V trim: 5 bases; J trim: 3 bases; unmatched bases: 7. For this clonotype: Its antigen remains undetermined. Per-base quality was not reported, and no clone a single base away is much larger than it.

The library was prepared using multiplex PCR. The sequencer listed for this sample is Illumina HiSeq 4000. CDR3 regions were amplified by Arm-PCR with iRepertoire HTBI primers to construct TCR beta libraries. Before sequencing, the PCR products underwent gel purification. In the authors' own workflow: Gene usage analysis of CDR3 amino acid clonotypes used the 60 to 75 TRBV and about 14 TRBJ segments found across samples. COPE and FqMerger were used to merge filtered high-quality paired reads into contigs. BLAST was used to align contigs to IMGT TRBV, TRBD and TRBJ reference genes, with CDR3 defined following IMGT. Highly expanded clones were defined as clonotypes with a frequency above 0.1%. Repertoire diversity was measured by Shannon entropy, and V-J evenness by the Gini coefficient. A clonotype was considered public if more than one individual shared it. The public reads were run again by TCRdb, first through fastp at Q25 and then through MiXCR, and only productive beta chains were kept. Rows are combined by CDR3 protein, so each entry shows the most common genes and DNA. Clone size and V and J calls follow TCRdb, not the original study. The sample data list 350,000 to 550,000 distinct CDR3 sequences, and roughly 15% of these were observed just once. The top ten constitute under 20% of the sample.

What the time point label conveys for this sample: newly diagnosed GD, antithyroid drugs for less than 3 months. For both TCR sequencing and RNA sequencing, RNA was extracted from PBMCs in TRIzol. Graves' disease was diagnosed according to American Thyroid Association guidelines. Recruitment of patients was carried out at an endocrinology department in Xi'an, China. Each patient gave 7.5 to 10 milliliters of peripheral blood, collected in an EDTA anticoagulant tube. PBMCs were isolated by Ficoll Paque Plus density gradient separation without further T cell sorting. An Agilent 2100 Bioanalyzer and agarose gel were used to check RNA quality, and a NanoDrop 2000 was used to measure RNA concentration. The investigation overall reported the following: The authors noted that the small sample size was a limitation that may lower accuracy. The study examined only peripheral blood because the primary lesion, thyroid tissue, could not be accessed. Patients with persistent disease shared more public clonotypes (fewer than 3,000) than newly diagnosed patients did (approximately 1,000). Lower TCR Shannon entropy and fewer highly expanded clones were observed in persistent Graves' disease patients than in newly diagnosed patients, which suggested clonal expansion. TRBV28, TRBJ1-2 and TRBJ2-5 were preferentially used in persistent disease, while TRBV20-1 and TRBJ2-1 were favored in newly diagnosed disease. Sequencing and analysis were restricted to the TCR beta chain.

The data were also submitted as part of a second study, on T cells in Graves' hyperthyroidism and ophthalmopathy. Reported in the second study: Stable Graves' hyperthyroidism was defined as no progression to ophthalmopathy during 18 months of follow-up. The hyperthyroidism patients were between 18 and 65 years old and newly diagnosed, with a disease duration of less than 2 months. The study excluded patients with uncontrolled infections, other autoimmune diseases, pregnancy or lactation. Diagnoses relied on clinical symptoms, serum thyroxine and TRAb, thyroid ultrasound and orbital computed tomography. A first-round RT-PCR of the TCR CDR3 used the HTBI primer set with the Qiagen OneStep RT-PCR kit. Most expanded thyroid clonotypes (frequency above 0.001) were also detected in blood, suggesting blood repertoires may reflect thyroid immune responses. Ophthalmopathy was separated from stable hyperthyroidism by a 13 V-J signature model, with 85% to 90% sensitivity and around 81% specificity obtained in cross-validation and 80%/75% obtained in testing. In validation, the model predicted progression to ophthalmopathy with approximately 69% sensitivity and about 73% specificity, a median of about six months before onset. TCR V-J signatures able to tell the groups apart were searched for in a discovery cohort of some 100 patients, of whom approximately 40 had Graves' ophthalmopathy and about 55 had stable Graves' hyperthyroidism. Prospective prediction of ophthalmopathy was tested in an independent validation cohort of some 19 hyperthyroidism patients and 17 patients who later progressed to ophthalmopathy. The approximately 98 discovery patients were randomly divided into training and test sets at a 7:3 ratio. In addition, the study compared T-cell repertoires in thyroid tissue and in blood from over 5 Graves' hyperthyroidism patients. Once sampling was done, hyperthyroidism patients were given methimazole at a starting dose of 30 mg daily, whereas ophthalmopathy patients were given high-dose intravenous methylprednisolone. Libraries were constructed in a second round of multiplex PCR, after which size selection and purification were carried out. Sequencing of the libraries was done on an Illumina HiSeq2000 using paired-end 100 bp reads. Raw data were processed with SOAPnuke, discarding reads with adapters, uncalled bases, mean Phred below 15, or no exact constant-primer or identifier match. COPE v1.2.5 was used to merge the high-quality paired reads, and each unique nucleotide sequence was defined as a clonotype. Clonotypes were aligned to IMGT TRBV, TRBD and TRBJ reference segments using MiTCR v1.1. Only V-J combinations with frequency above 0.0001, covering about 99% of repertoires, were analysed. A TCS score was defined as the ratio between F50 (clonal expansion) and ExV (chaos), using BLOSUM62-based TCRdist between CDR3 peptides within each V-J. Welch's t-statistics and random forest reduced around 510 V-J features to about 12, which were used in a naive Bayes classifier (R e1071). No statistical method was used to fix the sample size in advance, and group allocation was not hidden from the investigators. The paper describes TCR Vbeta CDR3 sequencing of 135 peripheral blood samples, made up of 43 ophthalmopathy patients, around 78 hyperthyroidism patients and some 17 progressor patients.

This clonotype was obtained from a woman between 45 and 65 years old with Graves disease. Donor details come from another sample of the same person, matched by shared clones. This specimen was peripheral blood mononuclear cells (PBMCs), taken at new diagnosis, from a patient treated with antithyroid drugs. Recombination joined TRBV7-2 with TRBJ2-1; 7 central nucleotides agree with TRBD1. CDR3 reads: CASSTWTGDYNEQFF. The DNA sequence reads TGTGCCAGCAGCACCTGGACAGGAGACTACAATGAGCAGTTCTTC.